The rows below give T cell receptor beta chains drawn from one sample of a study of OX40 agonist ivuxolimab in advanced cancers. Sequencing was performed with immunoSEQ multiplex PCR; in TCRdb, only in-frame clones are kept and a portion is missing. The sample consists of about 80,000 clones, about 90% of them appearing once. The sample in question was CD4+ or CD8+ T cells sorted from blood, obtained in a trial of the OX40 agonist ivuxolimab. The receptor source for this set is an adult with an advanced solid tumor such as melanoma, head and neck, liver or kidney cancer. CDR3s include the opening cysteine and the closing phenylalanine or tryptophan. A D gene is named only where the DNA matches it firmly. Expanded clones are given a class, and other clones once, few, many or no size at all.

d_call,clone_size,j_call,v_call,cdr3_aa,cdr3_nt
.,.,TRBJ2-7,TRBV5-4,CASSAGTNLYEQYF,TGTGCCAGCAGCGCCGGGACCAACCTCTACGAGCAGTACTTC
TRBD1,.,TRBJ1-3,TRBV6-1,CASTDRDRRNTIYF,TGTGCCAGCACTGACCGGGACAGGCGAAACACCATATATTTT
.,.,TRBJ1-1,TRBV6-5,CASSPILGSTEAFF,TGTGCCAGCAGCCCAATCCTTGGCAGCACTGAAGCTTTCTTT
TRBD2,.,TRBJ2-1,TRBV11-2,CASSSVAGPYNEQFF,TGTGCCAGCAGCTCAGTAGCGGGGCCGTACAATGAGCAGTTCTTC
.,.,TRBJ2-7,TRBV6-1,CASNPEPLPYEQYF,TGTGCCAGCAATCCAGAACCGCTCCCCTACGAGCAGTACTTC
.,.,TRBJ2-7,TRBV6-5,CASSYHATSYEQYF,TGTGCCAGCAGTTATCATGCGACATCCTACGAGCAGTACTTC
.,.,TRBJ2-7,TRBV5-4,CASSDWPYEQYF,TGTGCCAGCAGCGATTGGCCCTACGAGCAGTACTTC
.,once,TRBJ2-3,TRBV11-2,CASRGADTQYF,TGTGCCAGCAGAGGGGCAGATACGCAGTATTTT
.,.,TRBJ1-6,TRBV4-3,CASSQGVTGSWGSPLHF,TGCGCCAGCAGCCAAGGAGTAACCGGGTCCTGGGGTTCACCCCTCCACTTT
.,.,TRBJ2-7,TRBV4-1,CASSQDEGRWDYEQYF,TGCGCCAGCAGCCAAGATGAGGGGAGGTGGGACTACGAGCAGTACTTC
.,.,TRBJ2-7,TRBV27,CASSPSWGAAAYEQYF,TGTGCCAGCAGTCCGTCTTGGGGGGCGGCTGCCTACGAGCAGTACTTC
TRBD1,once,TRBJ1-3,TRBV5-4,CASSLRGGFSGNTIYF,TGTGCCAGCAGCTTGAGAGGGGGCTTCTCTGGAAACACCATATATTTT
TRBD2,.,TRBJ2-1,TRBV2,CASSEWVTSGTNEQFF,TGTGCCAGCAGTGAATGGGTGACTAGCGGAACCAATGAGCAGTTCTTC
.,.,TRBJ2-7,TRBV5-4,CASSLSRGPHEQYF,TGTGCCAGCAGCTTGAGTAGGGGCCCGCACGAGCAGTACTTC
.,.,TRBJ1-2,TRBV5-5,CASSLWGTGTDYGYTF,TGTGCCAGCAGCTTATGGGGTACTGGGACCGACTATGGCTACACCTTC
TRBD1,medium-sized,TRBJ1-3,TRBV10-1,CASSAGTGADFSGNTIYF,TGCGCCAGCAGTGCCGGGACAGGGGCGGATTTCTCTGGAAACACCATATATTTT
TRBD1,.,TRBJ2-5,TRBV7-6,CASSLVDGTGYQETQYF,TGTGCCAGCAGCTTAGTAGACGGGACAGGGTACCAAGAGACCCAGTACTTC
.,.,TRBJ1-1,TRBV27,CASSYGGTEAFF,TGTGCCAGCAGCTACGGGGGCACTGAAGCTTTCTTT
.,.,TRBJ1-5,TRBV12-5,CASGLVREVGPRQPQHF,TGTGCTAGTGGTTTGGTACGAGAGGTGGGTCCAAGGCAGCCCCAGCATTTT
TRBD1,.,TRBJ2-7,TRBV7-8,CASSFQGQGEYEQYF,TGTGCCAGCAGCTTTCAAGGACAGGGGGAGTACGAGCAGTACTTC
TRBD2,once,TRBJ2-3,TRBV5-6,CASSTPVAGGVGDTQYF,TGTGCCAGCAGCACCCCAGTAGCGGGGGGCGTAGGAGATACGCAGTATTTT
.,.,TRBJ2-3,TRBV6-1,CASSGGGAFGTDTQYF,TGTGCCAGCAGTGGAGGGGGGGCCTTTGGAACAGATACGCAGTATTTT
.,.,TRBJ1-1,TRBV11-2,CASSLGTRTEAFF,TGTGCCAGCAGCTTAGGGACCAGGACTGAAGCTTTCTTT
TRBD1,.,TRBJ1-2,TRBV29-1,CSVEGRQGGYGYTF,TGCAGCGTTGAAGGGAGACAGGGGGGCTATGGCTACACCTTC
.,few,TRBJ2-1,TRBV5-1,CASSTGVYNEQFF,TGCGCCAGCTCGACCGGGGTCTACAATGAGCAGTTCTTC
.,.,TRBJ2-7,TRBV13,CASSLGPSSYEQYF,TGTGCCAGCAGCTTAGGACCCAGCTCCTACGAGCAGTACTTC
TRBD1,.,TRBJ2-1,TRBV5-4,CASSLVAGGPNEQFF,TGTGCCAGCAGCTTGGTGGCAGGGGGACCCAATGAGCAGTTCTTC
.,.,TRBJ2-7,TRBV27,CASSFLGEQYF,TGTGCCAGCAGTTTTCTAGGAGAGCAGTACTTC
.,.,TRBJ2-3,TRBV14,CASSQVFARTDTQYF,TGTGCCAGCAGCCAAGTTTTCGCGAGAACAGATACGCAGTATTTT
.,.,TRBJ1-5,TRBV14,CASSHTPLRSLNQPQHF,TGTGCCAGCAGCCACACCCCCTTGAGGAGTCTCAATCAGCCCCAGCATTTT
TRBD1,.,TRBJ1-5,TRBV6-1,CASSSRGLSNQPQHF,TGTGCCAGCAGCTCCAGGGGGCTCAGCAATCAGCCCCAGCATTTT
.,few,TRBJ1-2,TRBV29-1,CSAPQNKGYGYTF,TGCAGTGCACCTCAAAACAAGGGGTATGGCTACACCTTC
TRBD2,.,TRBJ2-3,TRBV4-3,CASSQTSAADTQYF,TGCGCCAGCAGCCAAACTAGCGCCGCAGATACGCAGTATTTT
TRBD1,.,TRBJ2-3,TRBV4-1,CASSHGQALPGDTQYF,TGCGCCAGCAGCCACGGACAGGCCCTGCCTGGAGATACGCAGTATTTT
.,.,TRBJ2-7,TRBV10-3,CAIRETGSLISYEQYF,TGTGCCATCAGAGAGACGGGGAGCCTTATTTCCTACGAGCAGTACTTC
.,.,TRBJ2-7,TRBV19,CASGAGYEQYF,TGTGCCAGCGGGGCGGGTTACGAGCAGTACTTC